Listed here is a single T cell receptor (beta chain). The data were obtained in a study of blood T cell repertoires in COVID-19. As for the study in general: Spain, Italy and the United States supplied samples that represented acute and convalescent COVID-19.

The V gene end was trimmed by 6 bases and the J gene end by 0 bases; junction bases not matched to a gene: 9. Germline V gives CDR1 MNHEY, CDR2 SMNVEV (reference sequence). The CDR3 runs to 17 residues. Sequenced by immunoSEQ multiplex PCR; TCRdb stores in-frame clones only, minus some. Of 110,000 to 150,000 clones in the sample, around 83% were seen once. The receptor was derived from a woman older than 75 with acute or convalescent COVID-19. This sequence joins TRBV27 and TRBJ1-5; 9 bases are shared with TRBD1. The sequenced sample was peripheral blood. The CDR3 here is CASRPQGASYSNQPQHF. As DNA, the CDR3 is TGTGCCAGCAGGCCACAGGGGGCGTCATATAGCAATCAGCCCCAGCATTTT.